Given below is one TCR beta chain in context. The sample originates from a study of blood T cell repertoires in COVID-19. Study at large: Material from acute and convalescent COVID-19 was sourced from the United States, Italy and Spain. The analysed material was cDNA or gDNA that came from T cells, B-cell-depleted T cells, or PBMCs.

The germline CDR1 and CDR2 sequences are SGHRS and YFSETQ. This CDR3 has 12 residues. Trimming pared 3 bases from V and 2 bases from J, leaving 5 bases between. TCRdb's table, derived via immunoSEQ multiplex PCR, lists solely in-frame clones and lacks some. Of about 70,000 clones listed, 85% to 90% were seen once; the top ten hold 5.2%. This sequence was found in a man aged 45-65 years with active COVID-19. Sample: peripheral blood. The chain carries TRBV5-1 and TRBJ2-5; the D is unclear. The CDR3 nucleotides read TGCGCCAGCAGCTCCTATCAAGAGACCCAGTACTTC. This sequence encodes CASSSYQETQYF.